These T cell receptor beta chains were read from a single sample in a study of cytomegalovirus exposure and HLA in healthy donors. Clones were read by immunoSEQ multiplex PCR, and TCRdb kept only the in-frame ones, dropping some. The sample shows some 90,000 clones, approximately 88% of them seen only once. The specimen sequenced was PBMCs. The receptor set was obtained from a woman younger than 45 in good health and CMV-seronegative. CDR3s include the opening cysteine and the closing phenylalanine or tryptophan. A D gene is named only where the DNA matches it firmly. Rows may omit the clone size; those that give it use once, few, many or a size class.

j_call d_call v_call clone_size cdr3_aa cdr3_nt
TRBJ1-1 - TRBV6-1 - CASNLEQGTPEAFF TGTGCCAGTAACCTAGAACAGGGTACGCCTGAAGCTTTCTTT
TRBJ1-4 - TRBV27 - CASSPTGLGALNEKLFF TGTGCCAGCAGTCCTACCGGATTAGGGGCCCTTAATGAAAAACTGTTTTTT
TRBJ2-1 TRBD2 TRBV4-3 - CASSQGTSGRGYEQFF TGCGCCAGCAGCCAGGGGACTAGCGGGAGAGGATATGAGCAGTTCTTC
TRBJ2-1 - TRBV15 - CATSARANEQFF TGTGCCACCAGCGCCAGGGCGAATGAGCAGTTCTTC
TRBJ1-4 TRBD1 TRBV29-1 - CSVGQRADEKLFF TGCAGCGTGGGACAGCGTGCGGATGAAAAACTGTTTTTT
TRBJ1-5 TRBD1 TRBV6-5 - CASSTAGGAGQPQHF TGTGCCAGCAGTACGGCAGGGGGCGCGGGGCAGCCCCAGCATTTT
TRBJ1-4 - TRBV7-6 - CASSLDRGMNEKLFF TGTGCCAGCAGCTTAGATAGGGGGATGAATGAAAAACTGTTTTTT
TRBJ2-1 - TRBV15 - CATSIGQGDDNEQFF TGTGCCACCAGCATCGGGCAGGGTGATGACAATGAGCAGTTCTTC
TRBJ2-1 TRBD2 TRBV7-9 - CASSLLAPLGGTYQDEQFF TGTGCCAGCAGCTTATTAGCCCCGTTGGGGGGGACGTATCAAGATGAGCAGTTCTTC
TRBJ1-1 TRBD1 TRBV7-3 - CASAGTGNTEAFF TGTGCCAGCGCCGGGACAGGGAACACTGAAGCTTTCTTT
TRBJ2-3 - TRBV18 once CASSPLTGDPDTQYF TGTGCCAGCTCACCACTAACGGGAGATCCAGATACGCAGTATTTT
TRBJ2-7 - TRBV29-1 - CSAGRGPGYEQYF TGCAGCGCCGGACGGGGTCCGGGCTACGAGCAGTACTTC